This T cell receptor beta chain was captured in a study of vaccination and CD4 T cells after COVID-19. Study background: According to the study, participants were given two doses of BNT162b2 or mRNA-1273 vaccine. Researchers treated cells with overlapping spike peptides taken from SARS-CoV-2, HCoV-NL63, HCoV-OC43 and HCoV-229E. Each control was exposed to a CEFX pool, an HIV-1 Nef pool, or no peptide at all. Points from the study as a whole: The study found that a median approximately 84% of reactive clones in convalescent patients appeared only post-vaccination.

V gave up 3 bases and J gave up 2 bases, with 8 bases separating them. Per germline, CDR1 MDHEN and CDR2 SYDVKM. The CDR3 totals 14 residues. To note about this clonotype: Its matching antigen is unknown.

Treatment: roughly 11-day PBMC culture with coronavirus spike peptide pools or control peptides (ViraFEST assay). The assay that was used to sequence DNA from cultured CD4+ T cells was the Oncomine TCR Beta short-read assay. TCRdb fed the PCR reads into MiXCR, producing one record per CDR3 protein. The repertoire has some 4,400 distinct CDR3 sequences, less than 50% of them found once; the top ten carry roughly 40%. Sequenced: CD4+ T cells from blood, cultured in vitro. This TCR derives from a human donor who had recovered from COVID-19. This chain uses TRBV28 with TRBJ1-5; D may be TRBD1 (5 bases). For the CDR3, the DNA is TGTGCCAGCAGTTTTGGCAGGGGCAATCAGCCCCAGCATTTT. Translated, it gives CASSFGRGNQPQHF.